This TCR beta chain appears in the sequencing data of a study of blood T cell repertoires in COVID-19. As for the study in general: The analysed material was cDNA or gDNA that came from T cells, B-cell-depleted T cells, or PBMCs.

V gave up 6 bases and J gave up 4 bases, with 10 bases separating them. Germline CDR1 and CDR2: SNHLY and FYNNEI. The CDR3 is 13 residues long. Patients at the Seattle site were enrolled during active infection and followed longitudinally. Only in-frame clones appear in the TCRdb table, and some are missing; sequencing was by immunoSEQ multiplex PCR. This sample has 80,000 or so clones, with around 85% found just once. The TCR originated in a man aged 45-60 years with COVID-19, enrolled during active disease. V and J are TRBV2 and TRBJ1-5; TRBD1 is a possible D gene (5 bases). Specimen: peripheral blood. The CDR3: CASSGGRNQPQHF. CDR3 bases: TGTGCCAGCAGCGGGGGTCGGAATCAGCCCCAGCATTTT.